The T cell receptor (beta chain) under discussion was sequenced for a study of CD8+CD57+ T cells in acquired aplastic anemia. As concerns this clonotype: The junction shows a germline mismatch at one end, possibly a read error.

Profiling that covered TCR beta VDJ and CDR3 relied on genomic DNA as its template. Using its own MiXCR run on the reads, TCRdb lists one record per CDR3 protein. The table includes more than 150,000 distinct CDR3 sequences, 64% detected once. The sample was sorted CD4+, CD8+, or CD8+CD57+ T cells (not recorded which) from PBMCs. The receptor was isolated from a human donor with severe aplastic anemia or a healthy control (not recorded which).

This CDR3 is CASRPQAEIYNEQLF. The CDR3 nucleotides read TGTGCCAGCAGGCCGCAAGCGGAGATATACAATGAGCAGCTCTTC. This rearrangement joins TRBV28 to TRBJ2-1, with D tentatively TRBD2 (5 bases). Germline V gives CDR1 MDHEN, CDR2 SYDVKM. The CDR3 loop spans 15 amino acids.